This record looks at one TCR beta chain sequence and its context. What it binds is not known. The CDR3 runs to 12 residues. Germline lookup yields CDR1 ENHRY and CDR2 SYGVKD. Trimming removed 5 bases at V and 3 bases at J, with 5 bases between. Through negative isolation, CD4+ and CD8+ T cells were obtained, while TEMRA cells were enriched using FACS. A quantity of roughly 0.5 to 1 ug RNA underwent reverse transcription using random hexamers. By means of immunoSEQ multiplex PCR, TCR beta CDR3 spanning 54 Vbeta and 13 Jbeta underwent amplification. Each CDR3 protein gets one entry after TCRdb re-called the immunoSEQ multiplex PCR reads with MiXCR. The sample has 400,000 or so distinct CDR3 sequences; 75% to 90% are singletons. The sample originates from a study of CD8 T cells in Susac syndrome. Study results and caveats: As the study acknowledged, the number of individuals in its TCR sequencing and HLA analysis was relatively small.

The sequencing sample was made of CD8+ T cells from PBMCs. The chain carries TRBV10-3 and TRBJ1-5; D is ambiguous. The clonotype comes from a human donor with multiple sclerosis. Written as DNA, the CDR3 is TGTGCCATCAGTTCCTACAATCAGCCCCAGCATTTT. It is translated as CAISSYNQPQHF.